Below, one T cell receptor (beta chain) is given with its context. This clonotype was seen repeatedly, ten times or more. What antigen it recognizes has not been identified. One base away there is no much larger clone; base qualities are not given. The data derive from a study of read filtering for tumor transcriptome and immune sequencing (dated by TCRdb to the early 2020s). Study-level background: The cohort was composed of approximately 17 male and roughly 13 female patients, with a mean age of around 66 years and an age range of roughly 47 to 80. By revised international staging, 8 patients were R-ISS I, around 15 were R-ISS II and 7 were R-ISS III. After DNase treatment, whole-transcriptome libraries were prepared with the TruSeq RNA Access Library Prep Kit. TCR-region mapped reads per sample ranged from about 4.05 to 11 million with IR-seq versus only about 75 to 1,400 with RNA-seq. The study compared TCR repertoires from targeted immune repertoire sequencing and bulk whole-transcriptome sequencing run on the same bone marrow samples. As a main aim, a read-filtering strategy for immune repertoire data was addressed, with the specific question being whether clonotypes supported by a single read should be removed.

Bone marrow was sampled from every patient at the time of active disease. Ficoll-Hypaque density gradient centrifugation was used to isolate the bone marrow mononuclear cells. To remove myeloma plasma cells, the cells were labeled with CD138 magnetic microbeads on a MACS separator, and CD138-negative cells were then collected by negative selection. Flow cytometry on an Attune NxT with CD138 antibodies was used to check the purity of the isolated cells. TRIzol reagent was used to extract total RNA, and a NanoDrop spectrophotometer was used to quantify the extracted RNA. Paired RNA-seq and IR-seq were performed on each patient's CD138-negative bone marrow sample. General study outcomes and caveats: When single-read clonotypes were removed, the proportions of shared clonotypes in IR-seq and RNA-seq correlated more strongly. Single-read clonotypes made up 80% to 85% of clonotypes but only roughly 3.5% of total reads in IR-seq, compared with more than 65% of clonotypes and 44.6% of reads in RNA-seq. IR-seq captured clonotypes at much higher depth and more reliably than RNA-seq, and smaller IR-seq throughput sufficed to identify most shared clonotypes. The sorted CD138-negative fraction was not purified T cells but a mixed bone marrow immune population.

V drops 5 bases and J drops 2 bases, leaving 11 bases in between. The CDR3 has 14 amino acids, counting the end cysteine and phenylalanine. The kept DNA is CDR3 alone, 42 bases in frame from the first base. From the germline V gene (reference sequence), CDR1 is MNHEY and CDR2 is SMNVEV. TCR libraries were constructed from roughly 0.4 ug RNA using the Immunoverse kit, and molecular barcoded adaptors covering alpha/delta and beta/gamma chains were employed. TCR library preparation was performed with the same RNA that was used for transcriptome sequencing. Sequencing of TCR libraries was carried out on an Illumina HiSeq 4000 with 2 x 150 cycles. Per the source publication's procedure: MiXCR aligned TCR reads to human V, D, J and C references and assembled the aligned reads into CDR3 clonotypes, with quality filtering and error correction included. Clonotype counts and gene usage diversity were analyzed with the tcR package in R. Raw mapping reads were checked after the RNA-seq reads had been mapped by STAR aligner version 2.5.3a onto the human GRCh37 genome. To test how sequencing depth affects detected clonotypes, IR-seq fastq files were randomly downsampled with Seqtk 1.3. TCRdb itself trimmed the public reads at Q25 with fastp, ran MiXCR and retained productive beta chains. All rows with the same CDR3 protein become a single entry with the most common DNA and genes. These V and J calls rely on TCRdb rather than the paper's analysis. Within this sample are about 40,000 distinct CDR3 sequences, with about 11% of them counted one time only. Together, the top ten hold roughly a third of the sample.

This TCR was sampled from a donor over 35 with multiple myeloma. Sequencing input: a population of CD138-negative cells sorted from bone marrow. Sample cell subset or site, as interpreted from the label and publication: bone marrow mononuclear cells depleted of CD138+ plasma/myeloma cells by negative magnetic selection. The rearrangement joined TRBV27 to TRBJ2-3; there is no confident call for the D gene. The nucleotides are TGTGCCAGCAGTACGCCTTGGAACACAGATACGCAGTATTTT. The encoded protein is CASSTPWNTDTQYF.